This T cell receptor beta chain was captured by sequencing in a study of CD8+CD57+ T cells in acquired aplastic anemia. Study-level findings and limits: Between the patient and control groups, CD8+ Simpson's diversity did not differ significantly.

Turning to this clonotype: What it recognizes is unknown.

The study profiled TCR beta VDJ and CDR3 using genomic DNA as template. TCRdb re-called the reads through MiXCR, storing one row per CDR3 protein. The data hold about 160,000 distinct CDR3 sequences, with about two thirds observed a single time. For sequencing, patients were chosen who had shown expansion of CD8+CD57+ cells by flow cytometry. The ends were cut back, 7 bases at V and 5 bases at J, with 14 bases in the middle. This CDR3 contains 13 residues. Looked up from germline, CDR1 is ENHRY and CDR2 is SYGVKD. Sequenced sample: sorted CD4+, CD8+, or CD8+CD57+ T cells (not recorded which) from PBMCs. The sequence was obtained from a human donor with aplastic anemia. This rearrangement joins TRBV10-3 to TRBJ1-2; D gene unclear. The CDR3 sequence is CAITSDRFYGYTF. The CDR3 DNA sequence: TGTGCCATCACCAGTGACCGGTTTTATGGCTACACCTTC.